The rows below give T cell receptor beta chains drawn from one sample of a study of blood T cell repertoires in COVID-19. Assay: immunoSEQ multiplex PCR; the TCRdb copy retains only in-frame clones and omits some. The data show about 140,000 clones, with about 80% seen just once and around 1.6% held by the top ten. Sequenced input: PBMCs or T cells enriched from blood (not recorded which). The receptor set was obtained from a woman in her late teens or twenties who had been exposed to COVID-19. CDR3s include the opening cysteine and the closing phenylalanine or tryptophan. D genes are given only for firm matches. Not all rows give a size; the values are once, few, many and, for expanded clones, a class.

V	size	J	D	CDR3	DNA
TRBV4-1	.	TRBJ2-1	TRBD2	CASSPRKAAGAYNEQFF	TGCGCCAGCAGCCCCCGAAAGGCAGCGGGAGCCTACAATGAGCAGTTCTTC
TRBV5-1	.	TRBJ2-7	.	CASSPGTYEQYF	TGCGCCAGCAGCCCCGGGACCTACGAGCAGTACTTC
TRBV21-1	.	TRBJ1-1	.	CASSPGDSTGHTEAFF	TGTGCCAGCAGCCCAGGGGATTCGACAGGTCACACTGAAGCTTTCTTT
TRBV5-1	.	TRBJ2-5	.	CASSRMGAGTKTQYF	TGCGCCAGCTCCCGGATGGGGGCCGGTACGAAGACCCAGTACTTC
TRBV30	.	TRBJ2-7	.	CAWEGSVQYEQYF	TGTGCCTGGGAAGGGAGTGTACAGTACGAGCAGTACTTC
TRBV2	.	TRBJ2-7	.	CASLLGGYEQYF	TGTGCCAGCCTTCTTGGGGGGTACGAGCAGTACTTC
TRBV28	.	TRBJ2-2	TRBD1	CASSADRVRTGELFF	TGTGCCAGCAGTGCGGACAGGGTACGAACCGGGGAGCTGTTTTTT
TRBV19	.	TRBJ2-3	TRBD2	CASWGAGVKGGPDTQYF	TGTGCCAGTTGGGGCGCGGGGGTGAAGGGTGGCCCAGATACGCAGTATTTT
TRBV7-2	once	TRBJ1-6	.	CATIGTSNSPLHF	TGTGCAACTATTGGGACATCTAATTCACCCCTCCACTTT
TRBV9	.	TRBJ2-7	TRBD1	CASRSQGVYF	TGTGCCAGCAGGTCCCAGGGGGTTTACTTC
TRBV7-9	.	TRBJ2-1	.	CASSFLTNEQFF	TGTGCCAGCAGCTTTCTAACCAATGAGCAGTTCTTC
TRBV27	.	TRBJ1-6	TRBD1	CASREGGSPLHF	TGTGCCAGCAGGGAAGGGGGCTCACCCCTCCACTTT
TRBV13	.	TRBJ1-1	.	CASSPREGTEAFF	TGTGCCAGCAGCCCAAGGGAGGGCACTGAAGCTTTCTTT
TRBV9	.	TRBJ2-5	TRBD2	CASSPRTSGGAAQYF	TGTGCCAGCAGCCCCCGGACTAGCGGGGGTGCGGCCCAGTACTTC
TRBV7-8	.	TRBJ1-5	TRBD1	CASSFWDRAQPQHF	TGTGCCAGCAGCTTTTGGGACAGGGCGCAGCCCCAGCATTTT
TRBV30	.	TRBJ1-4	TRBD1	CAWRGTGREKLFF	TGTGCCTGGAGAGGGACAGGGAGGGAAAAACTGTTTTTT
TRBV9	.	TRBJ2-1	TRBD2	CASSIAGGQDEQFF	TGTGCCAGCAGCATAGCGGGAGGGCAGGATGAGCAGTTCTTC
TRBV6-5	.	TRBJ2-7	TRBD2	CASSNLAGSSYEQYF	TGTGCCAGCAGTAACCTAGCGGGGAGTAGCTACGAGCAGTACTTC
TRBV14	.	TRBJ2-2	TRBD1	CASSHKTGVSEYGELFF	TGTGCCAGCAGCCACAAAACAGGGGTGTCAGAGTACGGGGAGCTGTTTTTT
TRBV9	.	TRBJ2-3	.	CASSVESRADTQYF	TGTGCCAGCAGCGTAGAGTCTCGGGCAGATACGCAGTATTTT
TRBV2	once	TRBJ2-4	.	CASSTGRGISIQYF	TGTGCCAGCTCCACCGGGCGCGGGATTAGCATTCAGTACTTC
TRBV28	.	TRBJ1-2	.	CASSDRSYYGYTF	TGTGCCAGCAGTGACAGGAGTTACTATGGCTACACCTTC
TRBV5-1	once	TRBJ1-4	.	CASSRSTDSNEKLFF	TGCGCCAGCAGCCGTTCGACTGACTCTAATGAAAAACTGTTTTTT
TRBV28	.	TRBJ1-5	.	CASSLWTHSNQPQHF	TGTGCCAGCAGTTTATGGACTCATAGCAATCAGCCCCAGCATTTT
TRBV28	.	TRBJ2-4	TRBD1	CASSNRDREDIQYF	TGTGCCAGCAGTAACCGGGACAGGGAGGACATTCAGTACTTC
TRBV15	.	TRBJ2-1	.	CATSRGGGEQFF	TGTGCCACCAGCAGAGGAGGAGGCGAGCAGTTCTTC
TRBV19	.	TRBJ1-2	.	CASSIDSNYGYTF	TGTGCCAGTAGTATCGACAGTAACTATGGCTACACCTTC
TRBV4-1	once	TRBJ1-3	.	CASSPGPGVSRNTIYF	TGCGCCAGCAGCCCAGGCCCGGGGGTATCGAGGAACACCATATATTTT
TRBV28	.	TRBJ1-2	TRBD1	CASLMSLGGAFNYGYTF	TGTGCCAGCCTTATGTCGCTAGGGGGCGCATTTAACTATGGCTACACCTTC
TRBV6-2/TRBV6-3	once	TRBJ2-2	.	CASSFNGELFF	TGTGCCAGCAGTTTTAACGGGGAGCTGTTTTTT
TRBV6-5	.	TRBJ2-7	.	CASSYAGYYEQYF	TGTGCCAGCAGTTACGCGGGCTACTACGAGCAGTACTTC
TRBV5-5	.	TRBJ2-1	.	CASLARGNEQFF	TGTGCCAGCTTGGCGAGGGGGAATGAGCAGTTCTTC
TRBV19	.	TRBJ2-6	TRBD1	CASMGTGLFSGANVLTF	TGTGCCAGTATGGGGACAGGCTTATTCTCTGGGGCCAACGTCCTGACTTTC
TRBV2	.	TRBJ2-5	.	CASSRTSGQETQYF	TGTGCCAGCAGCCGCACCTCAGGTCAAGAGACCCAGTACTTC
TRBV20-1	.	TRBJ1-4	TRBD1	CSASPPVRGHANEKLFF	TGCAGTGCTAGTCCCCCCGTGAGGGGGCACGCTAATGAAAAACTGTTTTTT
TRBV30	few	TRBJ2-7	TRBD2	CAWSNLGLAGGRQYF	TGTGCCTGGAGCAATCTGGGACTAGCGGGAGGTCGGCAGTACTTC
TRBV2	.	TRBJ2-7	TRBD2	CASSRGLASSYEQYF	TGTGCCAGCAGTAGGGGACTAGCCAGCTCCTACGAGCAGTACTTC
TRBV28	.	TRBJ1-2	TRBD1	CASSRGQGYGYTF	TGTGCCAGCAGCCGGGGACAGGGTTATGGCTACACCTTC
TRBV18	.	TRBJ1-1	.	CASSPRQEDEAFF	TGTGCCAGCTCACCACGGCAGGAGGATGAAGCTTTCTTT
TRBV4-1	.	TRBJ2-3	TRBD2	CASSQVGTSGRKADTQYF	TGCGCCAGCAGCCAGGTTGGGACTAGCGGGAGAAAAGCAGATACGCAGTATTTT